These T cell receptor beta chains were read from a single sample in a study of blood T cell repertoires in COVID-19. TCRdb's copy holds only in-frame clones and misses some; the assay was immunoSEQ multiplex PCR. This repertoire shows roughly 300,000 clones, approximately 90% found once; its top ten account for approximately 7.5%. The sequenced sample was peripheral blood. These receptors all come from a woman aged 25 to 39 with COVID-19, enrolled during active disease. The CDR3 runs from the conserved cysteine through the conserved F or W. A D gene is named only where the DNA matches it firmly. Clone size appears in some rows only: once, few, many, or a class for an expanded clone.

DNA	CDR3	V	D	J	size
TGTGCCAGCAGCCCGCCGGGACTAGCTAACACCGGGGAGCTGTTTTTT	CASSPPGLANTGELFF	TRBV7-9	TRBD2	TRBJ2-2	-
TGTGCCATCAGTGAGTCGACAGACCTAAATCAGCCCCAGCATTTT	CAISESTDLNQPQHF	TRBV10-3	-	TRBJ1-5	-
TGTGCCAGCAGCCGGGGACAGGGGGCAGGGGGCTACACCTTC	CASSRGQGAGGYTF	TRBV5-6	TRBD1	TRBJ1-2	-
TGTGCCAGCAGCAATTGGGGGGGGAATGAAAAACTGTTTTTT	CASSNWGGNEKLFF	TRBV11-2	-	TRBJ1-4	-
TGCGCCAGCAGCTTGGTCGGGAGAAGCCAAGAGACCCAGTACTTC	CASSLVGRSQETQYF	TRBV5-1	-	TRBJ2-5	-
TGCAGCGGGGGAACAGCCAATGGCTACACCTTC	CSGGTANGYTF	TRBV29-1	-	TRBJ1-2	-
TGCGCCAGCAGCCAAGGACAGGGTGGAACCTACGAGCAGTACTTC	CASSQGQGGTYEQYF	TRBV5-1	TRBD1	TRBJ2-7	-
TGTGCCAGCAGCGGGGACAGGGGCAATCAGCCCCAGCATTTT	CASSGDRGNQPQHF	TRBV7-2	TRBD1	TRBJ1-5	-
TGTGCCAGCAGTGGGGTATACGGCGGTGAAAAACTGTTTTTT	CASSGVYGGEKLFF	TRBV2	-	TRBJ1-4	-
TGTGCCAGCAGTTACGCGGCCCAAGAGACCCAGTACTTC	CASSYAAQETQYF	TRBV6-2/TRBV6-3	-	TRBJ2-5	-
TGTGCCAGCAGCTTTTCGGGACTAGCGGGAGACTACGAGCAGTACTTC	CASSFSGLAGDYEQYF	TRBV3-1/TRBV3-2	TRBD2	TRBJ2-7	-
TGTGCCAGCAGTGAAAGATGGGGCGGACAGGACAAATCACCCCTCCACTTT	CASSERWGGQDKSPLHF	TRBV2	TRBD1	TRBJ1-6	-
TGTGCCACCCTGCGGAACACTGAAGCTTTCTTT	CATLRNTEAFF	TRBV28	-	TRBJ1-1	once
TGTGCCGGACAGGACAGGTTTTGGCCCTTAGGAGAGACCCAGTACTTC	CAGQDRFWPLGETQYF	TRBV21-1	-	TRBJ2-5	-
TGTGCCAGCAGTTCCCGGCGGACTTCGGCTCAGCCCCAGCATTTT	CASSSRRTSAQPQHF	TRBV28	-	TRBJ1-5	-
TGTGCCAGTCGGCGGGGTATAGCAAAATTCACAGATACGCAGTATTTT	CASRRGIAKFTDTQYF	TRBV19	-	TRBJ2-3	once
TGTGCCAGCAGCTCTTTGAGGGGGTCTGGCGAGCAGTACTTC	CASSSLRGSGEQYF	TRBV5-6	-	TRBJ2-7	-
TGTGCCAGCAGCCAAGGATTCAGGGCCCCAGATACGCAGTATTTT	CASSQGFRAPDTQYF	TRBV14	-	TRBJ2-3	-
TGTGCCAGCAGCACTGGGACAGTTAGCACAGATACGCAGTATTTT	CASSTGTVSTDTQYF	TRBV6-2/TRBV6-3	TRBD1	TRBJ2-3	once
TGTGCCAGCGGAAGACAGGGGAGCTCCTACGAGCAGTACTTC	CASGRQGSSYEQYF	TRBV28	TRBD1	TRBJ2-7	-
TGTGCCAGCAGCGTAGGCACAGGGGTCCACGAGCAGTACTTC	CASSVGTGVHEQYF	TRBV9	TRBD1	TRBJ2-7	once
TGTGCCAGCAGTTACCGGGGTGACACCGGGGAGCTGTTTTTT	CASSYRGDTGELFF	TRBV6-5	-	TRBJ2-2	-
TGTGCCACCAGTGACGCTAGCGGGAGCTCCTACAATGAGCAGTTCTTC	CATSDASGSSYNEQFF	TRBV24-1	TRBD2	TRBJ2-1	-
TGTGCCACCAGTGACCCAGGTAGTGGCCTCTCCTACAATGAGCAGTTCTTC	CATSDPGSGLSYNEQFF	TRBV24-1	-	TRBJ2-1	-
TGTGCCAGCAGTTTCGGCCCTAGCGGAACCTACGAGCAGTACTTC	CASSFGPSGTYEQYF	TRBV27	TRBD2	TRBJ2-7	-
TGCGCCAGCAGTACGGGACAGGGAGGATGTTATCGAAATTCCTACGAGCAGTACTTC	CASSTGQGGCYRNSYEQYF	TRBV23-1	TRBD1	TRBJ2-7	-
TGTGCCAGCAGCATCGGACAGGGGAGCACAGATACGCAGTATTTT	CASSIGQGSTDTQYF	TRBV9	TRBD1	TRBJ2-3	-
TGTGCCAGCAGCCCCGACGGAGGGCCAGGAGATACGCAGTATTTT	CASSPDGGPGDTQYF	TRBV11-2	-	TRBJ2-3	-
TGTGCCAGCAGTTTATACCTAGCGAACAATGAGCAGTTCTTC	CASSLYLANNEQFF	TRBV28	-	TRBJ2-1	-
TGTGCCAGCAGTTACGCGGGCTCTGGAAACACCATATATTTT	CASSYAGSGNTIYF	TRBV6-2/TRBV6-3	-	TRBJ1-3	-
TGTGCCAGCAGTCCTACTAGCGGGAGTTACAATGAGCAGTTCTTC	CASSPTSGSYNEQFF	TRBV2	TRBD2	TRBJ2-1	-
TGTGCCACCAGCGAGGGGACAGGCCTATACAATGAGCAGTTCTTC	CATSEGTGLYNEQFF	TRBV15	TRBD1	TRBJ2-1	-
TGTGCCAGCAGTTTAGACGTAGGTCTAGCCCAGCCCCAGCATTTT	CASSLDVGLAQPQHF	TRBV28	-	TRBJ1-5	-
TGTGCCACCAGCGATGCTAACGAGCAGTACTTC	CATSDANEQYF	TRBV15	-	TRBJ2-7	-
TGTGCCAGCAGTTACTCACGGACAGGGTTCTATGGCTACACCTTC	CASSYSRTGFYGYTF	TRBV6-5	TRBD1	TRBJ1-2	-
TGTGCCAGCAGCCGCCCGGGACTAGCGAAGTCTGAGCAGTTCTTC	CASSRPGLAKSEQFF	TRBV6-5	TRBD2	TRBJ2-1	-
TGTGCCAGCAGCCAAGGAATCGCAGGGCTCCTTAGCTCCTATAATTCACCCCTCCACTTT	CASSQGIAGLLSSYNSPLHF	TRBV3-1/TRBV3-2	-	TRBJ1-6	few
TGCGCCAGCAGCTTGGCGGGCAGGGGGCCTGAGACCCAGTACTTC	CASSLAGRGPETQYF	TRBV5-1	TRBD1	TRBJ2-5	-
TGTGCCAGCACCAACACAGATACGCAGTATTTT	CASTNTDTQYF	TRBV12-3/TRBV12-4	-	TRBJ2-3	-
TGTGCCAGCAGTGACCGGACAGGGGGCTTCGTTGAAAAACTGTTTTTT	CASSDRTGGFVEKLFF	TRBV2	TRBD1	TRBJ1-4	-
TGTGCCAGCAGCCCTGGGCTTGGGGCCAACGTCCTGACTTTC	CASSPGLGANVLTF	TRBV3-1/TRBV3-2	-	TRBJ2-6	-
TGTGCCAGCAGTTGGACAGGGCCCACTGAAGCTTTCTTT	CASSWTGPTEAFF	TRBV6-2/TRBV6-3	TRBD1	TRBJ1-1	-
TGTGCCAGCTCACCACCCGCGCTAGCGGGAGGGTCGAATGAGCAGTTCTTC	CASSPPALAGGSNEQFF	TRBV18	TRBD2	TRBJ2-1	once
TGCGCCAGCAGCCCTGGGCCATTAAATGAAAAACTGTTTTTT	CASSPGPLNEKLFF	TRBV4-1	-	TRBJ1-4	-
TGTGCCAGCAGCCAAGAGACTAGCACAGATACGCAGTATTTT	CASSQETSTDTQYF	TRBV3-1/TRBV3-2	-	TRBJ2-3	-